This T cell receptor beta chain comes out of a study of blood T cell repertoires in COVID-19. Overall study context: Acute-phase and convalescent COVID-19 samples originated in the United States, Italy and Spain. Sources were T cells, B-cell-depleted T cells, or PBMCs; the material itself was cDNA or gDNA.

Recruitment covered about two dozen US areas and drew participants whose ages spanned roughly 18 to 100 years. The germline gives CDR1 MGHRA, CDR2 YSYEKL. Trimming removed 8 bases at V and 2 bases at J, with 15 bases between. The CDR3 extends over 15 amino acids. Data came from immunoSEQ multiplex PCR; TCRdb stores just in-frame clones and leaves some out. The sample includes approximately 190,000 clones, around 83% of them seen just once. Sequenced material: PBMCs or T cells enriched from blood (not recorded which). The receptor was derived from a woman in her twenties or thirties who had been exposed to COVID-19. The V gene is TRBV4-1, the J gene TRBJ2-2; possibly TRBD1 for D (6 bases). In nucleotides, the CDR3 is TGCGCCAGCGCTACAGGGTCCGGTAACACCGGGGAGCTGTTTTTT. Amino acid sequence: CASATGSGNTGELFF.